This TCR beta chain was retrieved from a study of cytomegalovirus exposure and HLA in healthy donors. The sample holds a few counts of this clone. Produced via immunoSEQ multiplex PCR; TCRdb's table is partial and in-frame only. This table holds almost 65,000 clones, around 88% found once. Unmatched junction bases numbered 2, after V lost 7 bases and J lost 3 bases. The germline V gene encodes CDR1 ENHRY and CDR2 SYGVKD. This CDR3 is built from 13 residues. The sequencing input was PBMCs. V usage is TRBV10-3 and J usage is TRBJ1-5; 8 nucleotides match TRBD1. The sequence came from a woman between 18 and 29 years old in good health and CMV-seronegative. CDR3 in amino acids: CAIKDRDNQPQHF. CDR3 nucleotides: TGTGCCATCAAGGACAGGGACAATCAGCCCCAGCATTTT.